This T cell receptor beta chain was found in a study of CXCR3-negative and CXCR3-positive naive CD8 T cells. General observations from the study: Once cells were cryopreserved, CXCR3 expression went down partly, and most assays used fresh PBMCs. For memory CD8+ cells diversity was much lower, but both naive subsets had comparably high diversity. For CXCR3-positive naive cells, TRB CDR3s were more hydrophobic than those of CXCR3-negative naive cells.

It was by 5' RACE with UMI labels that the TRB cDNA libraries were prepared. TCRdb reworked the 5' RACE reads into one entry per CDR3 protein, no DNA. This repertoire includes around 40,000 distinct CDR3 sequences. Turning to this clonotype: Its antigen remains unknown.

The CDR3 has 15 amino acids. Germline lookup yields CDR1 MDHEN and CDR2 SYDVKM. CD45RO-CCR7+CD27+CD95- expression identified naive CD8+ T cells. Material for sequencing was naive CXCR3- CD8+ T cells from blood. The subset: CD45RO-CCR7+CD27+CD95- naive CD8+ T cells lacking CXCR3 (TNR3-). The V gene is TRBV28, the J gene TRBJ1-2; as DNA is missing, the TRBD1 call by TCRdb cannot be tested. The sequence derives from a human donor in good health. Some clones in this sample may be carry-over from other donors' samples. CDR3 protein: CASRRRDSEYLGYTF.